The 30 T cell receptor beta chains below were found in one sample sequenced in a study of response to subunit inactivated influenza vaccine (dated by TCRdb to the late 2010s). The library was obtained by RT-PCR. Sequencer: Illumina HiSeq 2500. TCRdb trimmed public reads at Q25 via fastp, called clones via MiXCR and kept in-frame beta chains. Each entry is one CDR3 protein sequence, shown with its most common DNA and genes. For this sample the table gives a few hundred thousand distinct CDR3 sequences, of which 20% to 25% were detected only once. Roughly a tenth of the sample belongs to the ten largest clones. Specimen: PBMCs from blood, collected about 19 months after vaccination. The receptors stem from a man aged 45-69 years who received an inactivated influenza vaccine. Donor details come from another sample of the same person, matched by shared clones.

This clonotype has just a few counts. This sequence joins TRBV19 and TRBJ2-3; maybe TRBD1 (6 bases). Germline lookup yields CDR1 LNHDA and CDR2 SQIVND (reference sequence). The CDR3 consists of 15 residues. The V end was cut by 4 bases, the J end by 0 bases, with 11 bases between. The CDR3 here is CASSTQGSSTDTQYF. DNA of the CDR3: TGTGCCAGTAGTACACAGGGATCTAGCACAGATACGCAGTATTTT.

The chain has TRBV3-1 and TRBJ2-7, with 8 bases that match TRBD2. The germline gives CDR1 LGHDT, CDR2 YNNKEL (reference sequence). The trim removed 4 bases at V and 2 bases at J, leaving 4 bases unmatched. This CDR3 region has 14 residues. The CDR3 here is CASSPGGAAYEQYF. CDR3 DNA: TGTGCCAGCAGCCCCGGGGGGGCGGCCTACGAGCAGTACTTC.

In this sample, this clonotype turned up many times. The chain recombines TRBV20-1 with TRBJ2-3; D gene uncertain. Per germline, CDR1 DFQATT and CDR2 SNEGSKA (reference sequence). This CDR3 has 17 residues. Trimming took 3 bases from V and 0 from J, leaving 19 bases between them. DNA for the CDR3: TGCAGTGCTAGTCCTATCGGGCCCCACTCTAGCACAGATACGCAGTATTTT. This sequence encodes CSASPIGPHSSTDTQYF.

This clonotype was counted ten times or more. The genes are TRBV20-1 and TRBJ1-2; D is unresolved. The germline gives CDR1 DFQATT, CDR2 SNEGSKA (reference sequence). The CDR3 sequence is 12 residues long. Trimming removed 6 bases at V and 8 bases at J, with 16 bases between. This CDR3 is CSAQEVPIGYTF. For the CDR3, the DNA is TGCAGTGCGCAGGAGGTACCAATCGGCTACACCTTC.

The chain has TRBV2 and TRBJ2-7; TRBD1 might be the D (5 bases). This CDR3 comprises 13 residues. V was clipped by 6 bases and J by 3 bases, with 12 bases between them. CDR1 is SNHLY and CDR2 is FYNNEI in the germline V gene. The CDR3 sequence: CASRNSGNYEQYF. In DNA form, the CDR3 reads TGTGCCAGCAGAAACTCAGGGAACTACGAGCAGTACTTC.

The rearrangement joins TRBV4-3 to TRBJ2-2, with D possibly being TRBD2 (6 bases). The CDR3 has 15 residues. Germline assignment: CDR1 LGHNA and CDR2 YSLEER. V was shortened by 0 bases and J by 1 base, with 6 bases between the two germline ends. CDR3 in amino acids: CASSQEEGNTGELFF. The DNA for the CDR3 is TGCGCCAGCAGCCAAGAGGAGGGGAACACCGGGGAGCTGTTTTTT.

V and J are TRBV4-3 and TRBJ1-5; D is unclear. This CDR3 comprises 15 residues. V was pared by 1 base and J by 0 bases, with 7 bases between. Germline CDR1 and CDR2: LGHNA and YSLEER. CDR3 coding DNA: TGCGCCAGCAGCCAAGGGTTATATAGCAATCAGCCCCAGCATTTT. It translates to CASSQGLYSNQPQHF.

This clonotype was counted at least ten times. V and J are TRBV12-3 or TRBV12-4 and TRBJ1-1; D unclear. The length of the CDR3 is 12 residues. V lost 11 bases and J 1 base, leaving 11 bases between the germline ends. CDR3 region: CASGHPNTEAFF. The CDR3 DNA reads as TGTGCCTCTGGGCACCCGAACACTGAAGCTTTCTTT.

This chain links TRBV20-1 with TRBJ1-3, with TRBD1 matching over 7 bases. Germline V CDR1 and CDR2: DFQATT, SNEGSKA (reference sequence). CDR3 length equals 14 residues. V gave up 1 base and J gave up 2 bases; unmatched junction bases: 2. The CDR3 region is CSARATGPGNTIYF. The CDR3 region has the DNA TGCAGTGCTAGAGCGACAGGGCCTGGAAACACCATATATTTT.

This clonotype came up many times. The J gene is TRBJ1-3, the V gene TRBV12-3 or TRBV12-4, with a possible D match to TRBD1 (5 bases). V gave up 6 bases and J gave up 3 bases, with 9 bases separating them. This CDR3 is 13 amino acids long. DNA of the CDR3: TGTGCCAGCAGATGGACACGTGGAAACACCATATATTTT. The encoded protein is CASRWTRGNTIYF.

This clonotype was seen only once. The germline gene is not matched at one end of the junction; a read error may be the cause. The V gene is TRBV5-1, the J gene TRBJ1-5; D call uncertain. The CDR3 consists of 15 residues. The germline V gene has CDR1 SGHRS and CDR2 YFSETQ. The chain's CDR3 is CTSSLTPLANQPQHF. The CDR3 DNA reads TGCACCAGCAGCTTGACTCCTCTTGCAAATCAGCCCCAGCATTTT.

The rearrangement joins TRBV3-1 to TRBJ2-3, with 8 bases that match TRBD1. CDR1 is LGHDT, CDR2 YNNKEL, per germline (reference sequence). J was trimmed by 4 bases and V by 1 base; bases with no gene match: 7. This CDR3 is built from 16 residues. This CDR3 is CASSQVSRRGPDTQYF. The CDR3 DNA reads TGTGCCAGCAGCCAAGTTTCCCGCAGGGGGCCAGATACGCAGTATTTT.

This chain uses TRBV29-1 with TRBJ2-1, with 8 bases that match TRBD2. This CDR3 spans 16 amino acids. Germline CDR1 and CDR2: SQVTM and ANQGSEA. The junction had 13 bases not matched to a gene; V was cut back by 7 bases and J by 2 bases. This CDR3 is CSASAGVTVPYNEQFF. The CDR3 DNA is TGCAGCGCGTCAGCGGGAGTTACGGTCCCCTACAATGAGCAGTTCTTC.

Only a few counts were recorded for this clonotype. The genes are TRBV20-1 and TRBJ1-5, with D uncertain. Trimming stripped 6 bases from V and 0 bases from J, with 9 bases between. The CDR3 is 13 residues long. Germline V gene lookup returns CDR1 DFQATT and CDR2 SNEGSKA (reference sequence). CDR3 in DNA: TGCAGTGCCCGCAGCAGTAGCAATCAGCCCCAGCATTTT. Its translation is CSARSSSNQPQHF.

The gene calls are TRBV11-3 and TRBJ2-7, with no clear D. V lost 5 bases, J lost 10 bases, and 6 bases lay in between. Germline CDR1 reads SGHNT; CDR2 reads YENEEA. The CDR3 has 9 amino acids. The DNA of the CDR3 is TGTGCCAGCAGCCCGGCCCAGTACTTC. Its translation: CASSPAQYF.

This clonotype was detected only a few times. V and J are TRBV7-8 and TRBJ2-5, with D perhaps TRBD2 (5 bases). The CDR3 runs to 13 residues. CDR1 SGHVS and CDR2 FQNEAQ come from the germline V gene. V lost 6 bases and J 1 base, leaving 9 bases between the germline ends. The DNA for the CDR3 is TGTGCCAGCAGACGGGGATTCCAAGAGACCCAGTACTTC. Amino acids: CASRRGFQETQYF.

This clonotype was counted ten times or more. This chain connects TRBV7-2 to TRBJ1-2, with 8 bases fitting TRBD1. V gave up 5 bases and J gave up 7 bases; unmatched junction bases: 9. The CDR3 totals 14 residues. The V gene's germline CDR1 is SGHTA and CDR2 FQGNSA. For the CDR3, the DNA is TGTGCCAGCAGCCCCGACAGGGGTAAGGGTGGCTACACCTTC. Translated: CASSPDRGKGGYTF.

This clonotype has just a few counts. The chain is built from TRBV18 and TRBJ1-5, with D possibly TRBD1 on 5 matching bases. The CDR3 length is 13 residues. Per the germline V gene, CDR1 is KGHSH and CDR2 is LQKENI. With 5 bases removed from V and 7 bases from J, the gap between germline ends came to 12 bases. CDR3 nucleotide sequence: TGTGCCAGCTCAGCACAGGAACGGCAGCCCCAGCATTTT. Translating it yields CASSAQERQPQHF.

This clonotype has ten or more counts. The V gene is TRBV20-1, the J gene TRBJ1-5; D not certain. V was shortened by 0 bases and J by 4 bases, with 4 bases between the two germline ends. Per germline, CDR1 DFQATT and CDR2 SNEGSKA (reference sequence). The CDR3 totals 12 residues. This CDR3 is CSARDINQPQHF. The DNA for the CDR3 is TGCAGTGCTAGAGATATAAATCAGCCCCAGCATTTT.

This clonotype was seen repeatedly, ten times or more. The rearrangement links TRBV29-1 to TRBJ1-1; D ambiguous. V was clipped by 8 bases and J by 5 bases, with 24 bases between them. Per the germline V gene, CDR1 is SQVTM and CDR2 is ANQGSEA. This CDR3 spans 15 amino acids. Written as DNA, the CDR3 is TGCAGCATTTGCCCCTCCAACGCCATGGGGACTGAAGCTTTCTTT. It translates to CSICPSNAMGTEAFF.

The rearrangement links TRBV5-1 to TRBJ2-1, with TRBD2 matching over 12 bases. Trimming removed 4 bases from V and 8 bases from J; junction bases left unmatched: 16. This CDR3 comprises 18 residues. Per the germline V gene, CDR1 is SGHRS and CDR2 is YFSETQ. CDR3 sequence: CASSKRRLAGVTPHEQFF. The CDR3 bases are TGCGCCAGCAGCAAAAGACGACTAGCGGGGGTTACCCCCCATGAGCAGTTCTTC.

The chain is built from TRBV24-1 and TRBJ1-5; D uncertain. The CDR3 totals 16 residues. V was shortened by 2 bases and J by 2 bases, with 12 bases between the two germline ends. The V gene's germline CDR1 is KGHDR and CDR2 SFDVKD. CDR3 in DNA: TGTGCCACCAGTGATTCGGGGAGGGTCGGCAATCAGCCCCAGCATTTT. Protein sequence: CATSDSGRVGNQPQHF.

V and J are TRBV6-2 or TRBV6-3 and TRBJ1-6, with TRBD1 identical over 10 bases. CDR1 is MNHEY, CDR2 SVGEGT, per germline. J lost 5 bases, V lost 6 bases, and 4 bases had no gene match. The CDR3 covers 15 residues. In DNA form, the CDR3 reads TGTGCCAGCAGGTCGGGACAGGGGAATAATTCACCCCTCCACTTT. As protein: CASRSGQGNNSPLHF.

This clonotype was recorded once. The V gene is TRBV9, the J gene TRBJ2-5; 12 nucleotides match TRBD2. The trim removed 4 bases at V and 2 bases at J, leaving 9 bases unmatched. Germline CDR1 is SGDLS and CDR2 is YYNGEE. CDR3 length: 17 amino acids. The CDR3 here is CASSPRPLAGGQETQYF. For the CDR3, the DNA is TGTGCCAGCAGCCCAAGGCCCCTAGCGGGGGGGCAAGAGACCCAGTACTTC.

The J gene is TRBJ1-2, the V gene TRBV29-1; TRBD1 might be the D (6 bases). Trimming took off 6 bases at V and 6 bases at J, with 23 bases between the two ends. Germline V gene data show CDR1 as SQVTM and CDR2 as ANQGSEA. The CDR3 sequence is 15 residues long. The CDR3 DNA reads as TGCAGCGTACGAAGGACAGCGGGCTTCGGGGATGGCTACACCTTC. Translating it yields CSVRRTAGFGDGYTF.

The chain is built from TRBV5-8 and TRBJ1-2; unclear D gene. This CDR3 is 14 amino acids long. The germline V gene encodes CDR1 SGHTS and CDR2 YDEGEE. Trimming removed 1 base from V and 2 bases from J, with 9 bases in between. CDR3 sequence reads: CASSLSQRNYGYTF. Here the CDR3 DNA reads TGTGCCAGCAGCTTGTCACAGCGAAACTATGGCTACACCTTC.

This clonotype was detected a few times. This rearrangement joins TRBV7-2 to TRBJ2-3; D assignment may be TRBD1 or TRBD2 (7 bases each). Germline CDR1 is SGHTA and CDR2 is FQGNSA. The V end was cut by 2 bases, the J end by 4 bases, with 13 bases between. This CDR3 is 15 amino acids long. As DNA, the CDR3 is TGTGCCAGCAGCTTAATCAGGGGGGGGGCAGATACGCAGTATTTT. Protein: CASSLIRGGADTQYF.

This clonotype has just a few counts. This sequence joins TRBV14 and TRBJ2-2, with 9 positions matching TRBD1. This CDR3 spans 16 amino acids. CDR1 and CDR2 (germline): SGHDN, FVKESK. Losses at the gene ends were 1 base for V and 2 bases for J; bases not matched to a gene: 2. In DNA, the CDR3 is TGTGCCAGCAGCCAAGGGGGACAGGGAAACACCGGGGAGCTGTTTTTT. Its protein product is CASSQGGQGNTGELFF.

J is TRBJ1-6 and V is TRBV4-3, with D maybe TRBD1 (5 bases). CDR3 size: 15 residues. V dropped 1 base and J dropped 7 bases, with 11 bases sitting between them. CDR1 and CDR2 from the germline V gene are LGHNA and YSLEER. The CDR3 nucleotides are TGCGCCAGCAGCCAAGCAGGGAGGGCAAATTCACCCCTCCACTTT. It yields the protein CASSQAGRANSPLHF.

The V gene is TRBV25-1, the J gene TRBJ1-6, with a possible D match to TRBD1 (5 bases). V dropped 7 bases and J dropped 9 bases, with 16 bases sitting between them. The CDR3 runs 14 residues. In germline, CDR1 is MGHDK, CDR2 SYGVNS. Here the CDR3 DNA reads TGTGCCAGCACCCGGGGGAGCCAGGCTTCACCCCTCCACTTT. It is translated as CASTRGSQASPLHF.